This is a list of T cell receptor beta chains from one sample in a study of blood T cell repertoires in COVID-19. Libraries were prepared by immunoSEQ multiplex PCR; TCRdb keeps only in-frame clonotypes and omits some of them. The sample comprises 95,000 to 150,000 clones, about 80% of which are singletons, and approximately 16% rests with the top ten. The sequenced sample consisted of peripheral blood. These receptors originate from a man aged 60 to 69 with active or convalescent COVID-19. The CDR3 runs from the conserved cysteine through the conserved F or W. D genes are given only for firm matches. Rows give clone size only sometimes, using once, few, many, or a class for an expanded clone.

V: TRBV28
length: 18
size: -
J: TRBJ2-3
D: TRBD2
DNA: TGTGCCAGCAGTTTACATGGACTAGCGGTTCCCAGGAGAGATACGCAGTATTTT
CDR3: CASSLHGLAVPRRDTQYF

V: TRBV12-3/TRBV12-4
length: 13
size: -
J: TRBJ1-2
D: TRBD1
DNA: TGTGCCAGCAGCGCGACAGGGGGAGTTGGCTACACCTTC
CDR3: CASSATGGVGYTF

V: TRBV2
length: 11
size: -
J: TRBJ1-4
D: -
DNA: TGTGCCAGCAGTGAATACGAGGATCTGTTTTTT
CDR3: CASSEYEDLFF

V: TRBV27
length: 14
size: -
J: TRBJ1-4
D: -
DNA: TGTGCCAGCAGTTGGGGACTGACTAATGAAAAACTGTTTTTT
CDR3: CASSWGLTNEKLFF

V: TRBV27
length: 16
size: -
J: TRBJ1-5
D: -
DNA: TGTGCCAGCAGTGGCTTAGCAGAGGTCGGCAATCAGCCCCAGCATTTT
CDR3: CASSGLAEVGNQPQHF

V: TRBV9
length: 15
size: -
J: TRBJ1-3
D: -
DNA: TGTGCCAGCAGCTCGACTGTAAGCTCTGGAAACACCATATATTTT
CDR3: CASSSTVSSGNTIYF

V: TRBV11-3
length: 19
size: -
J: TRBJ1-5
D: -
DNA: TGTGCCAGCAGCTTAATCTTTGGGGACGCAAGGGAGGGCAATCAGCCCCAGCATTTT
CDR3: CASSLIFGDAREGNQPQHF

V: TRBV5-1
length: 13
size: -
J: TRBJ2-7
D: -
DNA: TGCGCCAGCAGCTCGGGACTCCACTACGAGCAGTACTTC
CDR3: CASSSGLHYEQYF

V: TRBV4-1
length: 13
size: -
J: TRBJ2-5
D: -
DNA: TGCGCCAGCAGCCCCAACCGGCAAGAGACCCAGTACTTC
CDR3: CASSPNRQETQYF

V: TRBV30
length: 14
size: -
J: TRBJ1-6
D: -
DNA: TGTGCCTGGAGTTTAGTGACTGAGGGTTCACCCCTCCACTTT
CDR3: CAWSLVTEGSPLHF

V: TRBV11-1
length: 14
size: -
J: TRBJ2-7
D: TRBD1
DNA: TGTGCCAGCAGCCCATCAGACAGGGGGCGCGAGCAGTACTTC
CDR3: CASSPSDRGREQYF

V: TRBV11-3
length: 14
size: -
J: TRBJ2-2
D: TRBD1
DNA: TGTGCCAGCAGCTTAGCCAGGGGGACCGGGGAGCTGTTTTTT
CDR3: CASSLARGTGELFF

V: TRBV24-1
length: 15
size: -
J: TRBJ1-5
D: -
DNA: TGTGCCACCAGTGCCCGCGGGGGGAAGCACCAGCCCCAGCATTTT
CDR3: CATSARGGKHQPQHF

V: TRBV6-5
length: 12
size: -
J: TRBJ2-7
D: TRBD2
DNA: TGTGCTATTAGCGGGTTAGTCTACGAGCAGTACTTC
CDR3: CAISGLVYEQYF

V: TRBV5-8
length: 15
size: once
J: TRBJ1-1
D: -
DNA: TGTGCCAGCAGCTTGGCCTTACGGGGGGTGACTGAAGCTTTCTTT
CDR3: CASSLALRGVTEAFF

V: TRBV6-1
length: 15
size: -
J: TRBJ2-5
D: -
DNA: TGTGCCAGCAGTGAAGGGCCGGGCAGGGTTGAGACCCAGTACTTC
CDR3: CASSEGPGRVETQYF

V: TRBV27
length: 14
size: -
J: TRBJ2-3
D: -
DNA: TGTGCCAGCTCCGAGGGGGGGGGAACAGATACGCAGTATTTT
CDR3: CASSEGGGTDTQYF

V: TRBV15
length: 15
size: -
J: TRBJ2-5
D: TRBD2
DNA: TGTGCCACCAGCAGAGTTGGGACTAGCGGGGAGACCCAGTACTTC
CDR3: CATSRVGTSGETQYF

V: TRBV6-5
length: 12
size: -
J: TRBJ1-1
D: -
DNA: TGTGCCAGCAGTTTCCCGGGGACTGAAGCTTTCTTT
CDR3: CASSFPGTEAFF

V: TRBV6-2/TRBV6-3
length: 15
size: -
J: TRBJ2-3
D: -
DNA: TGTGCCAGCAGCGGGACTTTTTCTAGCACAGATACGCAGTATTTT
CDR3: CASSGTFSSTDTQYF

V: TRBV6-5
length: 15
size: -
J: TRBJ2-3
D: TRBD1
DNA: TGTGCCAGCAGGATTCCGGGACAGGGCACAGATACGCAGTATTTT
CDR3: CASRIPGQGTDTQYF

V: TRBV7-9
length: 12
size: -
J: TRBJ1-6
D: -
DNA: TGTGCCAGCAGCCGGGGGGATTCACCCCTCCACTTT
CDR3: CASSRGDSPLHF

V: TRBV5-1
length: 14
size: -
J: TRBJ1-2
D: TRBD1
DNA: TGCGCCAGCAGCTCGACAGGGGGGAACTATGGCTACACCTTC
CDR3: CASSSTGGNYGYTF

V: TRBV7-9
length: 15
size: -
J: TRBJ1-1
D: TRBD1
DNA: TGTGCCAGCAGCTCCTCTAGACAGGGCGGCACTGAAGCTTTCTTT
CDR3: CASSSSRQGGTEAFF

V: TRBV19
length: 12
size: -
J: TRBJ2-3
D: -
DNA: TGTGCCAGTAGTCCCTCCGCAGATACGCAGTATTTT
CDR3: CASSPSADTQYF

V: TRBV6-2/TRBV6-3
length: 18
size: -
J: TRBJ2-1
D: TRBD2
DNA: TGTGCCAGCAGTCCCCGGACTAGCGGAGTATCGCCTATCAATGAGCAGTTCTTC
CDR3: CASSPRTSGVSPINEQFF

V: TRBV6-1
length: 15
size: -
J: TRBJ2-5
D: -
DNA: TGTGCCAGCAGTGAAGGGGGACTGAGCCAAGAGACCCAGTACTTC
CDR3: CASSEGGLSQETQYF

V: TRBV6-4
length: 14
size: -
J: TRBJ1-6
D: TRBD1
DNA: TGTGCCAGCAGCCCAGACAGGGGGTTGTCACCCCTCCACTTT
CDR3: CASSPDRGLSPLHF

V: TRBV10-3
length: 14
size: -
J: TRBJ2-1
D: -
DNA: TGTGCCATCAGTGAGGCGGACATAAACAATGAGCAGTTCTTC
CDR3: CAISEADINNEQFF

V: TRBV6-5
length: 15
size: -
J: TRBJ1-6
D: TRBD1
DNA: TGTGCCAGCAGTTATGACCCAGGGGGCTGGAGGGCCCTCCACTTT
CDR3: CASSYDPGGWRALHF

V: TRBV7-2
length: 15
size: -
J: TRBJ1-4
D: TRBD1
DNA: TGTGCCAGCAGCTTAGCTTCAGGGGGGAATGAAAAACTGTTTTTT
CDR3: CASSLASGGNEKLFF

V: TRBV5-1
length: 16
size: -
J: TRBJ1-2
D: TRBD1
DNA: TGCGCCAGCAGTCCCTACGCGCCGGGACAGGTTGGTGGCTACACCTTC
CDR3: CASSPYAPGQVGGYTF

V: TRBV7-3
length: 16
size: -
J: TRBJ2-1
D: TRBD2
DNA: TGTGCCAGCAGCCCTGGAGTACTCGGGACTAGCGGGAAGCAGTTCTTC
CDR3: CASSPGVLGTSGKQFF

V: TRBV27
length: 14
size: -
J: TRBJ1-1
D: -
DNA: TGTGCCAGCAGTCCCCTCCAGGGTGGCACTGAAGCTTTCTTT
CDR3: CASSPLQGGTEAFF

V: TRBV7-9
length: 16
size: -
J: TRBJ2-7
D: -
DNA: TGTGCCAGCAGCTTAGTAGGGGGACCCTATCCCTACGAGCAGTACTTC
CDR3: CASSLVGGPYPYEQYF

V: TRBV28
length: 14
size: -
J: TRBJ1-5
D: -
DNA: TGTGCCAGCAGTTTAGCCCCCCGGAGTCAGCCCCAGCATTTT
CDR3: CASSLAPRSQPQHF

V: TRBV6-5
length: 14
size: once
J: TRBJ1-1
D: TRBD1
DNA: TGTGCCAGCACTAAAAGGACAGGGAACACTGAAGCTTTCTTT
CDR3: CASTKRTGNTEAFF

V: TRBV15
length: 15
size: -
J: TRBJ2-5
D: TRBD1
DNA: TGTGCCACCAGCAGAGATGGACAGGGCGGGGAGACCCAGTACTTC
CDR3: CATSRDGQGGETQYF

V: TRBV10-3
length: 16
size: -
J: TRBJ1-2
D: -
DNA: TGTGCCTCCTCAGGAGGGGCAGGGAGGCAGGACTATGGCTACACCTTC
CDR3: CASSGGAGRQDYGYTF

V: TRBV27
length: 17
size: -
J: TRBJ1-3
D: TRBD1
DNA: TGTGCCAGCAGTCCGGACAGGGTGCGGGCGTCTGGAAACACCATATATTTT
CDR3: CASSPDRVRASGNTIYF

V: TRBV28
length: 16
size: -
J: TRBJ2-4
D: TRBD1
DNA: TGTGCCAGCACCGGGACAGGGGGTCTAGCCAAAAACATTCAGTACTTC
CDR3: CASTGTGGLAKNIQYF

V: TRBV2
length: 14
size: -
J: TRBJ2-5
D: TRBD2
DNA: TGTGCCAGCAGTTTGACTAGCGGGGCCCCAACCCAGTACTTC
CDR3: CASSLTSGAPTQYF

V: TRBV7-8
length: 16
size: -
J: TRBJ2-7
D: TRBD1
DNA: TGTGCCAGCAGCTTAAACCTGGGACAGTCTTACTACGAGCAGTACTTC
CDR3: CASSLNLGQSYYEQYF

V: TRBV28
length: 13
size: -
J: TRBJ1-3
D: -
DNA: TGTGCCAGCAGTTCACACCTTGCCAACACCATATATTTT
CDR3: CASSSHLANTIYF

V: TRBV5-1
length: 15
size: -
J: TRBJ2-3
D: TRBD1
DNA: TGCGCCAGCAGCGACAGAACAGGGGGCGCAGATACGCAGTATTTT
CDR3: CASSDRTGGADTQYF

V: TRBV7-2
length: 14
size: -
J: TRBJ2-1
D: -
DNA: TGTGCCAGCAGCCCCTCGGACTCTTACAATGAGCAGTTCTTC
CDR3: CASSPSDSYNEQFF

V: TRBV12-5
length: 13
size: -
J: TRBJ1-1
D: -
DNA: TGTGCTAGTGGCCTGGACGGGAGCACTGAAGCTTTCTTT
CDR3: CASGLDGSTEAFF

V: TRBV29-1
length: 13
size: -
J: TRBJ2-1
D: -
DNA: TGCAGCGTTGACGCGGCCGACTTCAATGAGCAGTTCTTC
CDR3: CSVDAADFNEQFF

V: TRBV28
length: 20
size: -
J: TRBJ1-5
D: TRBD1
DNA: TGTGCCAGCAGTCCCGGGACAGGGAACACCCGCGCCTGGAGCAATCAGCCCCAGCATTTT
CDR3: CASSPGTGNTRAWSNQPQHF

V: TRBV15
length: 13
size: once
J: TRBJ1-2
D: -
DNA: TGTGCCACCAGCTTTGACAGAAAAGATGGCTACACCTTC
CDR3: CATSFDRKDGYTF

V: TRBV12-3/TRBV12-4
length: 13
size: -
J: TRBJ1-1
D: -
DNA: TGTGCCAGCAGTCCAATTGTGAACACTGAAGCTTTCTTT
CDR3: CASSPIVNTEAFF

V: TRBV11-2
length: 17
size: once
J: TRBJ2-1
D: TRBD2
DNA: TGTGCCAGCAGCGTCCCCACTAGCGGGAGGGCTCTTCGTCGGCAGTTCTTC
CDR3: CASSVPTSGRALRRQFF

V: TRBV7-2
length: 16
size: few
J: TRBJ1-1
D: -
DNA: TGTGCCAGCAGCCTATACGGGGTGCCCATGAACACTGAAGCTTTCTTT
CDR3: CASSLYGVPMNTEAFF

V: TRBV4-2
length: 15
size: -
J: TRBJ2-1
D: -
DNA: TGTGCCAGCACCCCGGTAGCGTCACAACGCCATGAGCAGTTCTTC
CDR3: CASTPVASQRHEQFF

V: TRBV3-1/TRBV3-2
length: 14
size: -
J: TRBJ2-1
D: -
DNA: TGTGCCAGCAGCCCCCAGGGGTCGGGTCGGGAGCAGTTCTTC
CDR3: CASSPQGSGREQFF

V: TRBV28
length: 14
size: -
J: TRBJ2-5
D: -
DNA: TGTGCCAGCAGTTTAAGCAGGGCGCAAGAGACCCAGTACTTC
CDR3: CASSLSRAQETQYF

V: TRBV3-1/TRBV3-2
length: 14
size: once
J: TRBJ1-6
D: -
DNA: TGTGCCAGCAGCCAAGCCCCAGGGAATTCACCCCTCCACTTT
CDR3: CASSQAPGNSPLHF